The next 7 T cell receptor beta chains were all read from a single sample in a study of blood T cell repertoires in COVID-19. Repertoires were generated with immunoSEQ multiplex PCR, while TCRdb's copy carries only in-frame clones and drops some. Of 160,000 or so clones in the sample, roughly 89% were seen once. The material sequenced was peripheral blood. These receptors were taken from a woman aged 45-59 years with acute or convalescent COVID-19.

The chain carries TRBV6-5 and TRBJ2-7; 12 positions agree with TRBD1. This CDR3 is 16 amino acids long. After removal of 0 bases from V and 5 bases from J, the junction contained 5 bases not matched to a gene. Per germline, CDR1 MNHEY and CDR2 SVGAGI. The CDR3 spells CASSYSGTGGVDEQYF. DNA for the CDR3: TGTGCCAGCAGTTACTCTGGGACAGGGGGCGTAGACGAGCAGTACTTC.

V gene TRBV19 combines with J gene TRBJ2-1; the D gene is possibly TRBD2 (6 bases). The V gene's germline CDR1 is LNHDA and CDR2 SQIVND (reference sequence). This CDR3 spans 12 amino acids. Trimming shortened V by 10 bases and J by 7 bases, and 14 bases separated the two germline ends. In DNA, the CDR3 is TGTGCCACCGGGAGAGCTTCGAATGAGCAGTTCTTC. It yields the protein CATGRASNEQFF.

This clone came up a few times. The rearrangement joins TRBV5-6 to TRBJ2-5; TRBD2 matches at 10 bases. Germline CDR1 reads SGHDT; CDR2 reads YYEEEE. The V gene end was trimmed by 3 bases and the J gene end by 5 bases; junction bases not matched to a gene: 7. There are 15 residues in the CDR3. CDR3: CASSWLAGALETQYF. The CDR3, as DNA: TGTGCCAGCAGCTGGCTAGCGGGAGCCTTGGAGACCCAGTACTTC.

V is TRBV7-9 and J is TRBJ1-1, with a possible D match to TRBD1 (5 bases). The CDR3 sequence is 13 residues long. Germline values: CDR1 SEHNR, CDR2 FQNEAQ (reference sequence). Trimming removed 5 bases from V and 3 bases from J, with 10 bases in between. The CDR3 region is CASSNQGYTEAFF. CDR3 DNA: TGTGCCAGCAGCAATCAGGGTTACACTGAAGCTTTCTTT. Supplemented by reference TRBV7-9 and TRBJ1-1, the full variable domain reads DTGVSQNPRHKITKRGQNVTFRCDPISEHNRLYWYRQTLGQGPEFLTYFQNEAQLEKSRLLSDRFSAERPKGSFSTLEIQRTEQGDSAMYLCASSNQGYTEAFFGQGTRLTVV.

The chain links TRBV4-3 to TRBJ2-1; D is possibly TRBD2 (6 bases). V lost 1 base and J 4 bases, leaving 11 bases between the germline ends. Germline CDR1 LGHNA, CDR2 YSLEER. This CDR3 comprises 15 residues. The CDR3 DNA sequence: TGCGCCAGCAGCCAAGCCGGGACTCTGTACAATGAGCAGTTCTTC. Translated: CASSQAGTLYNEQFF.

Concerning this clone itself: The sample has other DNA sequences that encode this CDR3 too. V is TRBV5-1 and J is TRBJ2-3; TRBD1 might be the D (5 bases). Trimming removed 0 bases from V and 0 bases from J, with 5 bases in between. The CDR3 sequence is 14 residues long. Germline V gives CDR1 SGHRS, CDR2 YFSETQ. The CDR3 is CASSLGQSTDTQYF. The CDR3 DNA is TGCGCCAGCAGCTTGGGACAGAGCACAGATACGCAGTATTTT.

This clone showed up just once. The chain links TRBV5-4 to TRBJ1-4; 7 nucleotides agree with TRBD1. Germline V gene data show CDR1 as SGHNT and CDR2 as YYREEE (reference sequence). The CDR3 extends over 13 amino acids. V lost 4 bases, J lost 7 bases, and 4 bases stayed unmatched. The CDR3 protein is CASSMAGGEKLFF. The CDR3 DNA follows: TGTGCCAGCAGCATGGCAGGGGGTGAAAAACTGTTTTTT. Together with reference TRBV5-4 and TRBJ1-4, the CDR3 gives the full variable domain: ETGVTQSPTHLIKTRGQQVTLRCSSQSGHNTVSWYQQALGQGPQFIFQYYREEENGRGNFPPRFSGLQFPNYSSELNVNALELDDSALYLCASSMAGGEKLFFGSGTQLSVL.